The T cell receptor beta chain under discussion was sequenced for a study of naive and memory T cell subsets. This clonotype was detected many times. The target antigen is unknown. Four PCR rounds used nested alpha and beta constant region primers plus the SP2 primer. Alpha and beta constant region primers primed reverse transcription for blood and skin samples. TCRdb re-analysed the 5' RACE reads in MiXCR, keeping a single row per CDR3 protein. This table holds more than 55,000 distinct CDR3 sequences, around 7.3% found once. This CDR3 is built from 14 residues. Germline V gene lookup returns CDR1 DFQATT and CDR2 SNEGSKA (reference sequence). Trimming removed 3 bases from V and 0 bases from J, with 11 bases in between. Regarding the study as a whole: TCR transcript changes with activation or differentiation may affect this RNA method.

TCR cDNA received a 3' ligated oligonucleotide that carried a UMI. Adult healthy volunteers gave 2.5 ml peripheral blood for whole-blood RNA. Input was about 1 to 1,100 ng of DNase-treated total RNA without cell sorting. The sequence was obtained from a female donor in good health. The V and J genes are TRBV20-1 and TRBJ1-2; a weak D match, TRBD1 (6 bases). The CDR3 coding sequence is TGCAGTGCTAGCGGGTCAGGGGCTAACTATGGCTACACCTTC. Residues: CSASGSGANYGYTF.